A single sample is the source of the 23 T cell receptor beta chains below, sequenced in a study of control samples from healthy donors and cancer patients. The data were produced by immunoSEQ multiplex PCR, yet TCRdb's version contains in-frame clones alone and is incomplete. The data show over 30,000 clones, approximately 86% seen once. Sequencing was done on a sample of PBMCs. Receptors were obtained from a woman in her forties with lung cancer.

The V call is TRBV18, the J call TRBJ2-2, with TRBD1 matching 8 bases. The CDR3 loop spans 18 amino acids. Germline V gives CDR1 KGHSH, CDR2 LQKENI. V trimming: 3 bases; J trimming: 5 bases; junction bases outside the gene matches: 14. For the CDR3, the DNA is TGTGCCAGCTCACCGGGGACAGGAGGTACTGGTAGGACCGGGGAGCTGTTTTTT. It codes for CASSPGTGGTGRTGELFF.

In DNA, the CDR3 is TGTGCCAGCAGCTCCAGTTATGAGACCCAGTACTTC. Its translation: CASSSSYETQYF. The V call is TRBV25-1, the J call TRBJ2-5; D remains unclear. Trimming took off 6 bases at V and 5 bases at J, with 10 bases between the two ends. Germline values: CDR1 MGHDK, CDR2 SYGVNS. The CDR3 length is 12 residues.

The rearrangement links TRBV6-1 to TRBJ2-5; 7 nucleotides agree with TRBD1. V gave up 1 base and J gave up 1 base; unmatched junction bases: 3. The CDR3 is made up of 15 amino acids. Germline V gives CDR1 MNHNS, CDR2 SASEGT. The DNA for the CDR3 is TGTGCCAGCAGTGAAGGAGGGACAGTCCAAGAGACCCAGTACTTC. This encodes CASSEGGTVQETQYF.

The rearrangement joins TRBV11-1 to TRBJ1-1; D possibly corresponds to TRBD1 (5 bases). Per the germline V gene, CDR1 is SGHAT and CDR2 is FQDESV (reference sequence). The germline V and J ends were trimmed by 5 bases and 7 bases, with 11 bases remaining between them. The CDR3 is 12 amino acids. The CDR3 DNA follows: TGTGCCAGCAGCGTTGGGGCAGTTGAAGCTTTCTTT. Translation: CASSVGAVEAFF. Supplemented by reference TRBV11-1 and TRBJ1-1, the full variable domain reads EAEVAQSPRYKITEKSQAVAFWCDPISGHATLYWYRQILGQGPELLVQFQDESVVDDSQLPKDRFSAERLKGVDSTLKIQPAELGDSAMYLCASSVGAVEAFFGQGTRLTVV.

V usage is TRBV5-1 and J usage is TRBJ2-7; D is possibly TRBD2 (6 bases). Germline V CDR1 and CDR2: SGHRS, YFSETQ. Trimming took 2 bases from V and 4 from J, leaving 13 bases between them. The CDR3 extends over 14 amino acids. This CDR3 is CASSFRDFEYEQYF. In DNA, the CDR3 is TGCGCCAGCAGCTTCAGGGACTTCGAATACGAGCAGTACTTC.

A word on this clone: Other DNA sequences in the sample encode the same CDR3. This sequence joins TRBV5-5 and TRBJ1-5; 9 nucleotides match TRBD1. Losses at the gene ends were 5 bases for V and 4 bases for J; bases not matched to a gene: 10. Germline values: CDR1 SGHKS, CDR2 YYEKEE (reference sequence). CDR3 length: 16 residues. Here the CDR3 reads CASSLLPGQGNQPQHF. The CDR3 nucleotides read TGTGCCAGCAGTCTCCTGCCGGGACAGGGAAATCAGCCCCAGCATTTT.

This clone has only a few counts. The V gene is TRBV29-1, the J gene TRBJ2-4, with D possibly called TRBD1 or TRBD2 (5 bases each). Trimming pared 4 bases from V and 5 bases from J, leaving 6 bases between. Germline V gene data show CDR1 as SQVTM and CDR2 as ANQGSEA. The CDR3 has 11 amino acids. CDR3: CSVGGENIQYF. CDR3 coding DNA: TGCAGCGTTGGAGGGGAAAACATTCAGTACTTC.

The chain carries TRBV7-8 and TRBJ1-2, with unresolved D. This CDR3 spans 14 amino acids. Germline lookup yields CDR1 SGHVS and CDR2 FQNEAQ. V was clipped by 3 bases and J by 8 bases, with 16 bases between them. DNA for the CDR3: TGTGCCAGCAGCTTCGGGCCGTTCGAGTGGGGCTACACCTTC. Translating it yields CASSFGPFEWGYTF.

The chain joins TRBV7-2 to TRBJ2-3; the match to TRBD2 covers 11 bases. CDR1 and CDR2 (germline): SGHTA, FQGNSA. The CDR3 is 16 residues long. V trimming: 5 bases; J trimming: 2 bases; junction bases outside the gene matches: 6. CDR3 DNA sequence: TGTGCCAGCAGCACCGGACTAGCGGGTCCCACAGATACGCAGTATTTT. As protein: CASSTGLAGPTDTQYF.

The V gene is TRBV15, the J gene TRBJ1-3; maybe TRBD1 (6 bases). Germline values: CDR1 LNHNV, CDR2 YYDKDF (reference sequence). The CDR3 has 15 amino acids. With 4 bases removed from V and 3 bases from J, the gap between germline ends came to 13 bases. CDR3 DNA sequence: TGTGCCACCAGCATTGGGGGGGGCTATGGAAACACCATATATTTT. Protein sequence: CATSIGGGYGNTIYF.

CDR3 in DNA: TGTGCCAGCAGTGAATGGGGCGGTCAGGGTGAAAAACTGTTTTTT. Its protein is CASSEWGGQGEKLFF. This chain connects TRBV25-1 to TRBJ1-4; possibly TRBD1 for D (5 bases). Germline V gives CDR1 MGHDK, CDR2 SYGVNS. CDR3 size: 15 residues. Trimming took 1 base from V and 7 from J, leaving 13 bases between them. Full variable domain (remainder filled in from reference TRBV25-1 and TRBJ1-4): EADIYQTPRYLVIGTGKKITLECSQTMGHDKMYWYQQDPGMELHLIHYSYGVNSTEKGDLSSESTVSRIRTEHFPLTLESARPSHTSQYLCASSEWGGQGEKLFFGSGTQLSVL.

The V and J genes are TRBV14 and TRBJ1-1; possibly TRBD1 for D (5 bases). Germline values: CDR1 SGHDN, CDR2 FVKESK. V lost 1 base to trimming and J lost 4 bases, with 10 bases between them. The CDR3 extends over 14 amino acids. In nucleotides, the CDR3 is TGTGCCAGCAGCCAAGGGGGCCGGGGCACTGAAGCTTTCTTT. It specifies CASSQGGRGTEAFF.

The chain joins TRBV7-6 to TRBJ1-1, with 8 bases that match TRBD1. This CDR3 is 16 amino acids long. V was clipped by 3 bases and J by 4 bases; unmatched bases: 10. The germline gives CDR1 SGHVS, CDR2 FNYEAQ. CDR3 residues: CASSFLTGDVGTEAFF. CDR3 in DNA: TGTGCCAGCAGCTTTCTGACAGGGGATGTGGGCACTGAAGCTTTCTTT.

In this sample, this clone turned up a few times. This sequence joins TRBV24-1 and TRBJ1-2; 12 positions agree with TRBD1. Germline loops: CDR1 KGHDR, CDR2 SFDVKD. This CDR3 is 13 amino acids long. After removal of 7 bases from V and 4 bases from J, the junction contained 0 bases not matched to a gene. CDR3 sequence reads: CATRGQGAYGYTF. The CDR3 nucleotides are TGTGCCACCAGGGGACAGGGGGCCTATGGCTACACCTTC.

This chain joins TRBV15 and TRBJ1-5; 8 positions agree with TRBD1. With 6 bases clipped from V and 2 bases from J, the junction kept 3 bases outside the gene matches. Germline V CDR1 and CDR2: LNHNV, YYDKDF (reference sequence). This CDR3 spans 14 amino acids. The CDR3 DNA follows: TGTGCCACCAGTCAGGACAGGGGCAATCAGCCCCAGCATTTT. It is translated as CATSQDRGNQPQHF.

This sequence joins TRBV7-2 and TRBJ2-7; no clear D. Germline V gives CDR1 SGHTA, CDR2 FQGNSA. The ends were cut back, 1 base at V and 4 bases at J, with 11 bases in the middle. The CDR3 length is 14 residues. The CDR3 region has the DNA TGTGCCAGCAGCTTAGAACGAGGATGGTACGAGCAGTACTTC. Translation: CASSLERGWYEQYF.

This rearrangement joins TRBV6-2 or TRBV6-3 to TRBJ1-1; D unresolved. This CDR3 has 13 amino acids. CDR1 and CDR2 from the germline V gene are MNHEY and SVGEGT. V lost 5 bases and J 0 bases, leaving 7 bases between the germline ends. The CDR3 DNA is TGTGCCAGCAGTAGTAATCTGAACACTGAAGCTTTCTTT. This gives the protein CASSSNLNTEAFF.

The chain employs TRBV20-1 and TRBJ1-5; D uncertain. The V and J ends lost 3 bases and 6 bases respectively, with 12 bases between them. Germline assignment: CDR1 DFQATT and CDR2 SNEGSKA (reference sequence). The CDR3 sequence is 13 residues long. CDR3 DNA: TGCAGTGCTAGTGCGGGTAAGGGTCAGCCCCAGCATTTT. Translating gives CSASAGKGQPQHF.

This clone was detected only once. This chain uses TRBV5-4 with TRBJ2-2; D unresolved. Germline V lookup: CDR1 SGHNT, CDR2 YYREEE (reference sequence). There are 13 residues in the CDR3. Trimming removed 0 bases at V and 4 bases at J, with 4 bases between. CDR3 protein: CASSLGLTGELFF. Written as DNA, the CDR3 is TGTGCCAGCAGCTTGGGGCTCACCGGGGAGCTGTTTTTT.

The chain employs TRBV12-5 and TRBJ2-1, with D perhaps TRBD1 (6 bases). V was pared by 2 bases and J by 5 bases, with 16 bases between. Germline loops: CDR1 LGHNT, CDR2 FRNRAP. The CDR3 contains 16 residues. The CDR3 reads CASGLTGQGRHNEQFF. The CDR3 DNA reads TGTGCTAGTGGTTTGACGGGGCAGGGGCGACACAATGAGCAGTTCTTC. Full variable domain (outside the CDR3, taken from reference TRBV12-5 and TRBJ2-1): DARVTQTPRHKVTEMGQEVTMRCQPILGHNTVFWYRQTMMQGLELLAYFRNRAPLDDSGMPKDRFSAEMPDATLATLKIQPSEPRDSAVYFCASGLTGQGRHNEQFFGPGTRLTVL.

CDR3 nucleotide sequence: TGCGCCAGCAGCCAAGAATTAGGGAGCTATGAGCAGTTCTTC. Translating gives CASSQELGSYEQFF. The chain is built from TRBV4-3 and TRBJ2-1; D perhaps matches TRBD2 (5 bases). Per the germline V gene, CDR1 is LGHNA and CDR2 is YSLEER. V was shortened by 0 bases and J by 8 bases, with 11 bases between the two germline ends. The CDR3 length is 14 residues.

This clone showed up just a few times. This CDR3 is also generated by other DNA sequences in the sample. The chain couples TRBV7-6 to TRBJ1-3, with D possibly TRBD1 on 6 matching bases. V was clipped by 0 bases and J by 2 bases, with 11 bases between them. Germline V gene data show CDR1 as SGHVS and CDR2 as FNYEAQ. The length of the CDR3 is 16 residues. The CDR3 reads CASSLAGRGPGNTIYF. The DNA for the CDR3 is TGTGCCAGCAGCTTAGCGGGCAGGGGCCCTGGAAACACCATATATTTT.

The V gene is TRBV7-6, the J gene TRBJ2-7; a weak D match, TRBD2 (5 bases). Germline V gene lookup returns CDR1 SGHVS and CDR2 FNYEAQ. The V end lost 5 bases, the J end lost 3 bases, and 14 bases lay between the germline ends. The CDR3 contains 14 residues. As DNA, the CDR3 is TGTGCCAGCAGCCCCTACGTCGGGGACTACGAGCAGTACTTC. Encoded protein: CASSPYVGDYEQYF. The full variable domain, rest sourced from reference TRBV7-6 and TRBJ2-7, is GAGVSQSPRYKVTKRGQDVALRCDPISGHVSLYWYRQALGQGPEFLTYFNYEAQQDKSGLPNDRFSAERPEGSISTLTIQRTEQRDSAMYRCASSPYVGDYEQYFGPGTRLTVT.